Sequencing of this T cell receptor beta chain was carried out in a study of T cell responses to AZD1222 COVID-19 vaccine. The study, taken as a whole, reports: Regions left unmutated in variants are reportedly the target of nearly half of spike-specific TCRs. Samples come after the peak T cell response, not at day 14.

Only in-frame clones appear in the TCRdb table, and some are missing; sequencing was by immunoSEQ multiplex PCR. The profile shows under 100,000 clones, more than 85% of them singletons. Concerning this clone itself: The antigen remains unidentified.

Germline V gene data show CDR1 as GTSNPN and CDR2 as SVGIG (reference sequence). Trimming cost V 0 bases and J 4 bases; bases outside gene matches: 8. The CDR3 sequence is 15 residues long. The TCR sequence derives from an adult in good health. The material was peripheral blood, obtained on day 0 of AZD1222 vaccination. V and J are TRBV30 and TRBJ1-2, with 7 bases identical to TRBD1. The CDR3 is CAWSVQGMGTYGYTF. In DNA form, the CDR3 reads TGTGCCTGGAGTGTACAGGGGATGGGGACCTATGGCTACACCTTC.